This T cell receptor (beta chain) was documented in a study of technical replicates of blood from a few donors. Libraries were prepared by immunoSEQ multiplex PCR; TCRdb keeps only in-frame clonotypes and omits some of them. The table records over 85,000 clones, approximately 94% of them present only once. Germline-derived CDR1 and CDR2 are SNHLY and FYNNEI. The V gene lost 6 bases and the J gene lost 4 bases, with 6 bases spanning the gap. The CDR3 is made up of 12 amino acids. Sequenced input: T cells isolated from PBMCs. The genes are TRBV2 and TRBJ1-4; D uncertain. The TCR comes from a human donor in good health. CDR3 sequence (DNA): TGTGCCAGCAGGTCAGATAATGAAAAACTGTTTTTT. This gives the protein CASRSDNEKLFF.